The 30 T cell receptor beta chains below all came from one sample that was sequenced in a study of Graves' ophthalmopathy and Graves' hyperthyroidism. Amplification of TCR beta CDR3 regions used RNA transcripts. An initial RT-PCR round employing HTBI primers preceded a second-round multiplex PCR. TCRdb reprocessed the multiplex PCR reads with MiXCR, giving one entry per CDR3 protein. The data hold 300,000 to 400,000 distinct CDR3 sequences, with around a sixth observed a single time. Sequencing was performed on peripheral blood. The receptors shown here come from an adult man with Graves' ophthalmopathy.

This clonotype has a count of ten or more. This may come from a read error, since a much larger clone is one base off. J is TRBJ2-5 and V is TRBV6-2 or TRBV6-3, with 8 positions matching TRBD1. Germline-derived CDR1 and CDR2 are MNHEY and SVGEGT. This CDR3 has 15 residues. The CDR3 region has the DNA TGTACCAGCAGTCCACGGACAGGGCGGCTCGAGACCCAGTACTTC. Amino acids: CTSSPRTGRLETQYF.

Many counts were recorded for this clonotype. The chain is built from TRBV7-9 and TRBJ1-6; D remains unclear. V lost 1 base to trimming and J lost 7 bases, with 14 bases between them. Germline V CDR1 and CDR2: SEHNR, FQNEAQ (reference sequence). The CDR3 is 16 amino acids. The CDR3 sequence: CASSLGVSGWNSPLHF. In DNA, the CDR3 is TGTGCCAGCAGCTTAGGGGTCTCAGGTTGGAATTCACCCCTCCACTTT. Drawing the rest from reference TRBV7-9 and TRBJ1-6, the complete variable domain is DTGVSQNPRHKITKRGQNVTFRCDPISEHNRLYWYRQTLGQGPEFLTYFQNEAQLEKSRLLSDRFSAERPKGSFSTLEIQRTEQGDSAMYLCASSLGVSGWNSPLHFGNGTRLTVT.

The V and J genes are TRBV6-1 and TRBJ1-5, with D possibly matching TRBD1 (5 bases). The CDR3 sequence is 16 residues long. The germline V gene has CDR1 MNHNS and CDR2 SASEGT. V was clipped by 6 bases and J by 0 bases, with 15 bases between them. CDR3 region: CASSIGTRGSNQPQHF. The DNA for the CDR3 is TGTGCCAGCAGCATTGGGACGAGGGGTAGCAATCAGCCCCAGCATTTT.

With regard to this clonotype: A much larger clone differs by one base, so this may be a read error. The V gene is TRBV7-6, the J gene TRBJ2-7, with 12 nucleotides matching TRBD2. This CDR3 contains 15 residues. CDR1 is SGHVS, CDR2 FNYEAQ, per germline. The CDR3 sequence: CASSFGLAGFYEQSF. DNA of the CDR3: TGTGCCAGCAGCTTCGGACTAGCGGGATTTTACGAGCAGTCCTTC.

This clonotype was counted at least ten times. This chain uses TRBV6-1 with TRBJ1-2; D is unclear. Trimming removed 9 bases at V and 1 base at J, with 12 bases between. Germline V gene data show CDR1 as MNHNS and CDR2 as SASEGT. The CDR3 runs to 13 residues. CDR3 bases: TGTGCCAGTTTGGGTGCCAATAACTATGGCTACACCTTC. Its translation: CASLGANNYGYTF.

This clonotype was seen many times. V usage is TRBV9 and J usage is TRBJ2-5; D might be TRBD1 (6 bases). Germline assignment: CDR1 SGDLS and CDR2 YYNGEE. CDR3 length: 15 amino acids. The ends were cut back, 2 bases at V and 2 bases at J, with 13 bases in the middle. The CDR3 sequence: CASSVGANAQETQYF. In nucleotides, the CDR3 is TGTGCCAGCAGCGTGGGGGCCAACGCGCAAGAGACCCAGTACTTC. Full variable domain (remainder filled in from reference TRBV9 and TRBJ2-5): DSGVTQTPKHLITATGQRVTLRCSPRSGDLSVYWYQQSLDQGLQFLIQYYNGEERAKGNILERFSAQQFPDLHSELNLSSLELGDSALYFCASSVGANAQETQYFGPGTRLLVL.

Ten or more counts support this clonotype. The gene calls are TRBV11-2 and TRBJ1-4, with D unclear. Trimming took 10 bases from V and 3 from J, leaving 12 bases between them. Germline CDR1 is SGHAT and CDR2 is FQNNGV. CDR3 length: 13 residues. The CDR3 DNA reads as TGTGCCATATCAAAGTATCCTAATGAAAAACTGTTTTTT. Residues: CAISKYPNEKLFF.

This clonotype was seen at least ten times. The CDR3 DNA is TGTGCCAGCACCCAACCAGGGTGGTACTATGGCTACACCTTC. Translating it yields CASTQPGWYYGYTF. The chain is built from TRBV7-8 and TRBJ1-2; possible D gene TRBD1, 5 bases. Germline lookup yields CDR1 SGHVS and CDR2 FQNEAQ. The V end lost 7 bases, the J end lost 3 bases, and 15 bases lay between the germline ends. The CDR3 length is 14 residues. The full variable domain, in which reference TRBV7-8 and TRBJ1-2 provide the parts outside the CDR3, is GAGVSQSPRYKVAKRGQDVALRCDPISGHVSLFWYQQALGQGPEFLTYFQNEAQLDKSGLPSDRFFAERPEGSVSTLKIQRTQQEDSAVYLCASTQPGWYYGYTFGSGTRLTVV.

This clonotype has a count of ten or more. This rearrangement joins TRBV20-1 to TRBJ1-5, with a weak D call TRBD1 (6 bases). Germline loops: CDR1 DFQATT, CDR2 SNEGSKA (reference sequence). This CDR3 has 14 residues. V shed 6 bases and J shed 6 bases, with 18 bases lying between them. CDR3 residues: CSAGAGAYGQPQHF. The CDR3 coding sequence is TGCAGTGCCGGAGCGGGGGCATATGGTCAGCCCCAGCATTTT.

This clonotype was detected ten times or more. This chain uses TRBV5-1 with TRBJ1-1; 8 bases fit TRBD1. The CDR3 is made up of 14 amino acids. Germline V gives CDR1 SGHRS, CDR2 YFSETQ. J gave up 6 bases and V 3 bases, and 7 bases lay outside the gene matches. Here the CDR3 DNA reads TGCGCCAGCAGCTCCTACAGGGGGGTCGCTGAAGCTTTCTTT. Translation gives CASSSYRGVAEAFF.

Ten or more counts support this clonotype. The chain recombines TRBV12-3 or TRBV12-4 with TRBJ1-2, with 10 bases identical to TRBD1. This CDR3 is built from 12 residues. V gave up 6 bases and J gave up 8 bases; unmatched junction bases: 3. The CDR3 DNA reads TGTGCCAGCAGCCCGACAGGGGGCGGCTACACCTTC. Translation: CASSPTGGGYTF.

This clonotype was seen only a few times. The rearrangement links TRBV29-1 to TRBJ2-7; 10 bases line up with TRBD2. The V and J ends lost 2 bases and 0 bases, in that order; junction bases with no gene match: 7. This CDR3 is 16 amino acids long. Germline loops: CDR1 SQVTM, CDR2 ANQGSEA. This chain's CDR3 is CSVEPELAGVSYEQYF. The CDR3 nucleotides read TGCAGCGTTGAACCAGAGCTAGCGGGAGTCTCCTACGAGCAGTACTTC.

This clonotype was seen many times. The gene calls are TRBV14 and TRBJ2-5; D ambiguous. Per the germline V gene, CDR1 is SGHDN and CDR2 is FVKESK. Trimming cost V 4 bases and J 1 base, with 7 bases left between them. There are 13 residues in the CDR3. The CDR3 protein is CASSPAFQETQYF. For the CDR3, the DNA is TGTGCCAGCAGCCCGGCGTTCCAAGAGACCCAGTACTTC.

A note on this clonotype: A read error may explain this, as a much larger clone is one base away. The chain couples TRBV12-3 or TRBV12-4 to TRBJ2-7; D may correspond to TRBD1 or TRBD2 (5 bases each). This CDR3 contains 13 residues. V gave up 5 bases and J gave up 5 bases, with 13 bases separating them. The DNA for the CDR3 is TGTGCCAGCAGTAGGGCAGGGACGGACGAGCAGTACTTC. Its translation is CASSRAGTDEQYF.

V usage is TRBV30 and J usage is TRBJ2-7; TRBD1 agrees at 8 bases. The length of the CDR3 is 11 residues. The V segment lost 5 bases and the J segment 3 bases; nucleotides outside the gene matches: 0. Germline CDR1 and CDR2: GTSNPN and SVGIG (reference sequence). The CDR3 loop reads CAWGQGYEQYF. The CDR3 nucleotides read TGTGCCTGGGGACAGGGCTACGAGCAGTACTTC.

This clonotype was picked up many times. V gene TRBV7-8 combines with J gene TRBJ1-5; D ambiguous. Germline V gene lookup returns CDR1 SGHVS and CDR2 FQNEAQ. Trimming took off 5 bases at V and 6 bases at J, with 17 bases between the two ends. This CDR3 has 15 amino acids. CDR3 sequence (DNA): TGTGCCAGCAGCAACGGGATAGTGGGGAGTCAGCCCCAGCATTTT. Translated: CASSNGIVGSQPQHF.

Ten or more counts support this clonotype. The chain is built from TRBV28 and TRBJ1-2, with D hard to call. The V end was cut by 3 bases, the J end by 7 bases, with 15 bases between. The germline V gene encodes CDR1 MDHEN and CDR2 SYDVKM. The CDR3 spans 14 residues. In nucleotides, the CDR3 is TGTGCCAGCAGTTTGCTTTACCCTTCTAGTGGCTACACCTTC. As protein: CASSLLYPSSGYTF.

There are many counts of this clonotype. This chain uses TRBV12-3 or TRBV12-4 with TRBJ1-2; a possible D gene is TRBD1 (6 bases). The CDR3 is 14 amino acids. The V gene lost 3 bases and the J gene lost 7 bases, with 15 bases spanning the gap. CDR3 in amino acids: CASSFFEGGGGYTF. CDR3 coding DNA: TGTGCCAGCAGTTTCTTCGAAGGGGGAGGTGGCTACACCTTC.

This clonotype was seen many times. This chain joins TRBV19 and TRBJ1-1; TRBD1 is a possible D gene (5 bases). The germline gives CDR1 LNHDA, CDR2 SQIVND (reference sequence). Trimming stripped 3 bases from V and 0 bases from J, with 8 bases between. CDR3 length: 14 residues. The CDR3 sequence: CASSIRGMNTEAFF. The DNA of the CDR3 is TGTGCCAGTAGTATTAGGGGAATGAACACTGAAGCTTTCTTT. The full variable domain, with the rest looked up from reference TRBV19 and TRBJ1-1, is DGGITQSPKYLFRKEGQNVTLSCEQNLNHDAMYWYRQDPGQGLRLIYYSQIVNDFQKGDIAEGYSVSREKKESFPLTVTSAQKNPTAFYLCASSIRGMNTEAFFGQGTRLTVV.

This clonotype was found many times. The chain links TRBV6-6 to TRBJ1-2, with 10 nucleotides matching TRBD1. CDR1 and CDR2 from the germline V gene are MNHNY and SVGAGI (reference sequence). V lost 8 bases to trimming and J lost 7 bases; unmatched junction nucleotides: 10. The CDR3 length is 14 residues. The DNA for the CDR3 is TGTGCCAGCTTTTGGGACAGGGGAATAGGTGGCTACACCTTC. Encoded protein: CASFWDRGIGGYTF.

The V call is TRBV6-2 or TRBV6-3, the J call TRBJ2-5; D is undetermined. V gave up 3 bases and J gave up 5 bases, with 13 bases separating them. The CDR3 is made up of 14 amino acids. The germline V gene encodes CDR1 MNHEY and CDR2 SVGEGT. The chain's CDR3 is CASSYRASLETQYF. The CDR3 DNA reads as TGTGCCAGCAGTTATCGGGCTAGTTTGGAGACCCAGTACTTC.

This clonotype was picked up many times. This chain connects TRBV6-5 to TRBJ1-6; D gene uncertain. The CDR3 contains 15 residues. The V end was cut by 0 bases, the J end by 6 bases, with 9 bases between. CDR1 MNHEY and CDR2 SVGAGI come from the germline V gene. In DNA, the CDR3 is TGTGCCAGCAGTTACTCAGGTTTCAGTAATTCACCCCTCCACTTT. The encoded protein is CASSYSGFSNSPLHF.

This clonotype has ten or more counts. The chain employs TRBV11-2 and TRBJ2-7; 7 nucleotides match TRBD2. Germline-derived CDR1 and CDR2 are SGHAT and FQNNGV. The CDR3 consists of 13 residues. Germline trimming cut 1 base from V and 5 bases from J; bases unmatched to any gene: 2. The CDR3 sequence: CASSLVREDEQYF. Here the CDR3 DNA reads TGTGCCAGCAGCTTAGTACGGGAGGACGAGCAGTACTTC.

This chain connects TRBV6-2 or TRBV6-3 to TRBJ2-7; D perhaps matches TRBD2 (5 bases). CDR1 MNHEY and CDR2 SVGEGT come from the germline V gene. V was clipped by 6 bases and J by 3 bases, with 12 bases between them. The CDR3 is made up of 13 amino acids. CDR3 sequence reads: CASRPTSLYEQYF. CDR3 bases: TGTGCCAGCAGACCTACTAGTCTCTACGAGCAGTACTTC.

This clonotype was seen repeatedly, ten times or more. V is TRBV7-2 and J is TRBJ2-7; D perhaps matches TRBD1 (5 bases). The V gene lost 2 bases and the J gene lost 1 base, with 12 bases spanning the gap. Germline lookup yields CDR1 SGHTA and CDR2 FQGNSA. The CDR3 contains 15 residues. Here the CDR3 reads CASSLNGHPSYEQYF. For the CDR3, the DNA is TGTGCCAGCAGCTTAAACGGACACCCGTCCTACGAGCAGTACTTC.

This clonotype was detected ten times or more. The rearrangement joins TRBV24-1 to TRBJ1-1; 7 nucleotides match TRBD1. Germline V gene sequence: CDR1 KGHDR, CDR2 SFDVKD. After removal of 4 bases from V and 2 bases from J, the junction contained 9 bases not matched to a gene. The CDR3 is made up of 16 amino acids. In DNA form, the CDR3 reads TGTGCCACCAGTGACCTTCAGGGACAGACAAACACTGAAGCTTTCTTT. It translates to CATSDLQGQTNTEAFF.

This clonotype came up many times. This rearrangement joins TRBV30 to TRBJ1-1; TRBD1 agrees at 9 bases. The CDR3 is 13 residues long. Germline trimming cut 5 bases from V and 1 base from J; bases unmatched to any gene: 2. In germline, CDR1 is GTSNPN, CDR2 SVGIG (reference sequence). The CDR3 loop is CAWAQGANTEAFF. As DNA, the CDR3 is TGTGCCTGGGCACAGGGGGCGAACACTGAAGCTTTCTTT.

This clonotype was detected many times. The J gene is TRBJ1-1, the V gene TRBV7-9; 7 positions match TRBD1. In germline, CDR1 is SEHNR, CDR2 FQNEAQ (reference sequence). The CDR3 consists of 13 residues. The V gene end was trimmed by 6 bases and the J gene end by 7 bases; junction bases not matched to a gene: 8. CDR3 sequence: CASRPGQRYEAFF. The CDR3 region has the DNA TGTGCCAGCAGGCCGGGACAGCGTTATGAAGCTTTCTTT.

A remark on this clonotype: The junction differs from germline at one of its ends, possibly a read error. The chain employs TRBV6-1 and TRBJ1-1; D ambiguous. The CDR3 totals 15 residues. The germline V gene has CDR1 MNHNS and CDR2 SASEGT. CDR3 in DNA: TGTGCCAGCAGTGAACCAGTGGCCATGAACACTGAAGCTTCCTTT. Translated: CASSEPVAMNTEASF.

This chain connects TRBV6-1 to TRBJ1-5; D unresolved. CDR3 size: 13 residues. Per the germline V gene, CDR1 is MNHNS and CDR2 is SASEGT. Trimming took 6 bases from V and 5 from J, leaving 11 bases between them. The CDR3 is CASRLTRDQPQHF. The CDR3 DNA reads as TGTGCCAGCAGGTTGACACGGGATCAGCCCCAGCATTTT.